The text below deals with one T cell receptor (beta chain). The antigen is undetermined. TCRdb's copy holds only in-frame clones and misses some; the assay was immunoSEQ multiplex PCR. The sample lists some 320,000 clones, 86% occurring once. The source of the sample is a study of Ad26.COV2.S vaccination and SARS-CoV-2 variants. Overall study context: Donor was one of the participants in the Ad26.COV2.S arm of the COV1001 trial.

General study results and limits: While placebo recipients had lower spike-specific TCR breadth, vaccine recipients had more.

Treatment here: 15 to 20 received Ad26.COV2.S at low or high dose, single or two shots; about 5 received placebo; per-sample allocation not given. After the first vaccine or placebo injection, samples were drawn on day 63. Donation was by an adult aged 18-55 years who was in Boston. Germline V gene sequence: CDR1 MNHEY, CDR2 SVGAGI. Trimming cost V 6 bases and J 8 bases; bases outside gene matches: 9. This CDR3 comprises 13 residues. The chain has TRBV6-5 and TRBJ1-2, with TRBD1 identical over 7 bases. The sample in question was peripheral blood, obtained in a trial of Ad26.COV2.S vaccine versus placebo. This receptor was obtained from a person between 18 and 65 years old who received the Ad26.COV2.S COVID-19 vaccine or a placebo. The CDR3 region has the DNA TGTGCCAGCAGCCATGACAGGGCTAGGGGCTACACCTTC. Translating it yields CASSHDRARGYTF.